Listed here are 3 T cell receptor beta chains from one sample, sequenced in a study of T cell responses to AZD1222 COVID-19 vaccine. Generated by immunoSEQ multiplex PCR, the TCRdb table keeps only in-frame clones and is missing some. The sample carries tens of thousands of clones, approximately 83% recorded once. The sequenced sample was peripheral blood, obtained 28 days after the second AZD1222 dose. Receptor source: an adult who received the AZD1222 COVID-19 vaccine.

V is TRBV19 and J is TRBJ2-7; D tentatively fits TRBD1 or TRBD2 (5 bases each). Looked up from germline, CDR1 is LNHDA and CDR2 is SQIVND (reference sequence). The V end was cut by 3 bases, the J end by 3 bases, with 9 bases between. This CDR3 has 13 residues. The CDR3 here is CASSIGGDYEQYF. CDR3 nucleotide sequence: TGTGCCAGTAGTATTGGGGGTGACTACGAGCAGTACTTC.

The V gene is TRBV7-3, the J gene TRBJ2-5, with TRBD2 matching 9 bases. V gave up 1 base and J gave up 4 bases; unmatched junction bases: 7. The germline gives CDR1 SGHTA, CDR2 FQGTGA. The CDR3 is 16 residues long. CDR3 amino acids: CASSLNPAGGGETQYF. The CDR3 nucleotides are TGTGCCAGCAGCTTAAACCCAGCGGGAGGAGGAGAGACCCAGTACTTC.

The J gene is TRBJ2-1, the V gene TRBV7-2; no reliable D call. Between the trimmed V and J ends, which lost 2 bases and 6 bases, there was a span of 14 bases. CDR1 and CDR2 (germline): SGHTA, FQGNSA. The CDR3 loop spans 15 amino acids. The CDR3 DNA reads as TGTGCCAGCAGCTTATCGAGTAGGAACCTCAATGAGCAGTTCTTC. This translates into CASSLSSRNLNEQFF. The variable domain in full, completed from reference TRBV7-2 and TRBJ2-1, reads GAGVSQSPSNKVTEKGKDVELRCDPISGHTALYWYRQSLGQGLEFLIYFQGNSAPDKSGLPSDRFSAERTGGSVSTLTIQRTQQEDSAVYLCASSLSSRNLNEQFFGPGTRLTVL.